These T cell receptor beta chains were read from a single sample in a study of blood T cell repertoires in COVID-19. Sequenced by immunoSEQ multiplex PCR; TCRdb stores in-frame clones only, minus some. Found here are under 300,000 clones, approximately 87% of them singletons; the top ten hold 6.2%. What was sequenced was peripheral blood. Every receptor here comes from a man in his sixties with acute or convalescent COVID-19. Each CDR3 is given with its conserved first and last residue. D genes are given only for firm matches. Clone size is stated in some rows and not others, as once, few, many or a class when expanded.

V,D,size,J,DNA,CDR3
TRBV5-6,TRBD2,few,TRBJ2-7,TGTGCCAGCATCAGATCCGGGACTAGCCCGCGAGGCTACGAGCAGTACTTC,CASIRSGTSPRGYEQYF
TRBV27,-,-,TRBJ1-6,TGTGCCAGCAGTTTATCCGGGGGGCCGTCCTATAATTCACCCCTCCACTTT,CASSLSGGPSYNSPLHF
TRBV5-6,TRBD2,few,TRBJ2-2,TGTGCCAGCAGCTTCTACAGCGGGGGGAACACCGGGGAGCTGTTTTTT,CASSFYSGGNTGELFF
TRBV28,-,once,TRBJ1-6,TGTGCCACCAATCTCGGGGGGGCAGGGGCGTATAATTCACCCCTCCACTTT,CATNLGGAGAYNSPLHF
TRBV19,-,-,TRBJ1-1,TGTGCCAGTACCGAGGGGCGGGGATTGAACACTGAAGCTTTCTTT,CASTEGRGLNTEAFF
TRBV6-5,-,-,TRBJ1-1,TGTGCCAGCAGGGAGAGCCTCGGGGGCACTGAAGCTTTCTTT,CASRESLGGTEAFF
TRBV19,-,-,TRBJ1-3,TGTGCCAGTAGTATTGATTCACGGTTGAGCTCTGGAAACACCATATATTTT,CASSIDSRLSSGNTIYF
TRBV6-5,-,-,TRBJ1-4,TGTGCCAGCAGAACCCAGGGCAGGGCGGAAAAACTGTTTTTT,CASRTQGRAEKLFF
TRBV19,-,-,TRBJ1-5,TGTGCCAGTAGTATAGAACAGGTAGGAGATCAGCCCCAGCATTTT,CASSIEQVGDQPQHF
TRBV9,TRBD1,-,TRBJ1-1,TGTGCCAGCAGCGTAGTGGCAGGGGGTACTGAAGCTTTCTTT,CASSVVAGGTEAFF
TRBV19,-,few,TRBJ1-1,TGTGCCAGTAGTCGAAGGGACACCAAACTCTCGAACACTGAAGCTTTCTTT,CASSRRDTKLSNTEAFF
TRBV3-1/TRBV3-2,TRBD1,-,TRBJ1-1,TGTGCCAGCAGCCCGACCGGGACAGGGGGGAACACTGAAGCTTTCTTT,CASSPTGTGGNTEAFF
TRBV3-1/TRBV3-2,TRBD2,-,TRBJ2-7,TGTGCCAGCAGCCCCTCCTTAGCGGGGGCCCCCTACGAGCAGTACTTC,CASSPSLAGAPYEQYF
TRBV7-3,-,once,TRBJ2-2,TGTGCCAGCAGCTTTCGAGTGGGGGAGCTGTTTTTT,CASSFRVGELFF
TRBV5-4,TRBD1,-,TRBJ1-6,TGTGCCAGCAGCTTAAACAGGGGCGCCAATTCACCCCTCCACTTT,CASSLNRGANSPLHF
TRBV5-1,TRBD2,-,TRBJ2-2,TGCGCCAGCAGCTGGACCTCTAGCGGGAGGGCCTCCGGGGAGCTGTTTTTT,CASSWTSSGRASGELFF
TRBV11-3,TRBD1,-,TRBJ1-1,TGTGCCAGCGGACTACGACAGGGACTGGGCACTGAAGCTTTCTTT,CASGLRQGLGTEAFF
TRBV28,-,-,TRBJ1-5,TGTGCCAGCAAGTCCTACCCGGGACTTTCGAATCAGCCCCAGCATTTT,CASKSYPGLSNQPQHF
TRBV11-3,-,once,TRBJ1-1,TGTGCCACCCTGGGGGGCACTGAAGCTTTCTTT,CATLGGTEAFF
TRBV7-3,TRBD1,-,TRBJ1-2,TGTGCCAGCAGCCCAGGGACAGTTGGTGGCTACACCTTC,CASSPGTVGGYTF
TRBV19,TRBD1,once,TRBJ1-5,TGTGCCAGTAGTCCTCGAACAGGGGGCAAGGGTCAGCCCCAGCATTTT,CASSPRTGGKGQPQHF
TRBV11-2,TRBD2,-,TRBJ2-5,TGTGCCAGCAGCTTAGATCCGGGACTAGCGGGAAGAGAGACCCAGTACTTC,CASSLDPGLAGRETQYF
TRBV28,-,-,TRBJ1-1,TGTGCCAGCAGTTTGAGCCTTTACACTGAAGCTTTCTTT,CASSLSLYTEAFF
TRBV27,TRBD1,-,TRBJ1-6,TGTGCCAGCAGTCCAGCTACAGGGGGCAAGAATTCACCCCTCCACTTT,CASSPATGGKNSPLHF
TRBV28,-,-,TRBJ1-1,TGTGCCAGCAGTTTATTGAGGGAAATGAACACTGAAGCTTTCTTT,CASSLLREMNTEAFF
TRBV28,TRBD2,-,TRBJ2-3,TGTGCCAGCATCCCGGGACTAGCGGGAGGGGATACGCAGTATTTT,CASIPGLAGGDTQYF
TRBV7-8,-,-,TRBJ1-6,TGTGCCAGCAGCCCAAAAAGGGCGGGGGGGGCCTATAATTCACCCCTCCACTTT,CASSPKRAGGAYNSPLHF